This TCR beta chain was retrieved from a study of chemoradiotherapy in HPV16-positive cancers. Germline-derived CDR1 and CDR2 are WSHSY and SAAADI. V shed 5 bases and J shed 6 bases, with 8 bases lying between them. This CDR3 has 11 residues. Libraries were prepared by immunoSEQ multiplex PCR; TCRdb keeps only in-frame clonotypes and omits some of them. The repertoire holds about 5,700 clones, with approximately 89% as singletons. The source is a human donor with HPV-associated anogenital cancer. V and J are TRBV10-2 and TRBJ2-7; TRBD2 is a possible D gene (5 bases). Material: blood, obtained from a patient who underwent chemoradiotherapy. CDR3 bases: TGCGCCAGCAGTCTGGGGAGCGAGCAGTACTTC. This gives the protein CASSLGSEQYF.